Presented here are 10 T cell receptor beta chains from one specimen sequenced in a study of cytomegalovirus exposure and HLA in healthy donors. With 60 Vbeta and 13 Jbeta primers, the PCR was carried out. Assay used: immunoSEQ multiplex PCR; TCRdb lists only in-frame clones, some missing. The sample records approximately 170,000 clones, 60% to 80% being singletons. The sequencing sample was made of PBMCs. The source is a female donor in good health and CMV-seronegative.

This clone is a singleton in its sample. The gene calls are TRBV5-1 and TRBJ1-4; D possibly corresponds to TRBD1 (6 bases). In germline, CDR1 is SGHRS, CDR2 YFSETQ. There are 15 residues in the CDR3. V was pared by 0 bases and J by 4 bases, with 10 bases between. CDR3 DNA: TGCGCCAGCAGCTTGGGTGACAGGTATAATGAAAAACTGTTTTTT. Translating gives CASSLGDRYNEKLFF.

The gene calls are TRBV6-1 and TRBJ1-1; D unclear. V lost 1 base and J 2 bases, leaving 8 bases between the germline ends. The germline V gene has CDR1 MNHNS and CDR2 SASEGT. The CDR3 has 14 residues. The CDR3 nucleotides read TGTGCCAGCAGTGAAGGCCGGGGAAACACTGAAGCTTTCTTT. Its translation: CASSEGRGNTEAFF.

The rearrangement uses TRBV6-5 and TRBJ2-7; the match to TRBD1 covers 8 bases. CDR1 is MNHEY and CDR2 is SVGAGI in the germline V gene. After removal of 4 bases from V and 3 bases from J, the junction contained 11 bases not matched to a gene. The length of the CDR3 is 16 residues. The CDR3 sequence: CASSLHSRDRSYEQYF. The DNA of the CDR3 is TGTGCCAGCAGTTTACATTCCCGGGACAGGAGCTACGAGCAGTACTTC.

This clone was detected once. The chain links TRBV9 to TRBJ1-5; D is possibly TRBD1 (5 bases). Germline V CDR1 and CDR2: SGDLS, YYNGEE. The CDR3 sequence is 14 residues long. Trimming removed 0 bases from V and 3 bases from J, with 7 bases in between. The CDR3, as DNA: TGTGCCAGCAGCGTAGGACAGAACAATCAGCCCCAGCATTTT. Translating it yields CASSVGQNNQPQHF.

V gene TRBV5-6 combines with J gene TRBJ2-7; D remains ambiguous. V lost 1 base to trimming and J lost 1 base, with 6 bases between them. The germline gives CDR1 SGHDT, CDR2 YYEEEE. The CDR3 length is 13 residues. Here the CDR3 reads CASSLRQSYEQYF. DNA for the CDR3: TGTGCCAGCAGCTTGCGACAATCCTACGAGCAGTACTTC.

J is TRBJ1-1 and V is TRBV29-1; the match to TRBD1 covers 7 bases. Losses at the gene ends were 6 bases for V and 5 bases for J; bases not matched to a gene: 6. The CDR3 totals 12 residues. Looked up from germline, CDR1 is SQVTM and CDR2 is ANQGSEA. The CDR3 nucleotides read TGCAGCGTGGAGGGGGCCCGGACTGAAGCTTTCTTT. Encoded protein: CSVEGARTEAFF.

The CDR3 loop is CASSLHSEGYEQYF. CDR3 bases: TGTGCCAGCAGCTTGCATTCGGAGGGCTACGAGCAGTACTTC. The gene calls are TRBV11-2 and TRBJ2-7; possible D gene TRBD2, 6 bases. Germline V CDR1 and CDR2: SGHAT, FQNNGV. The CDR3 is 14 amino acids. Trimming cost V 3 bases and J 3 bases, with 12 bases left between them.

CDR3 sequence (DNA): TGCGCCAGCAGTCAAGAGGGACAGGAGTTCAATCAGCCCCAGCATTTT. Protein: CASSQEGQEFNQPQHF. The genes are TRBV23-1 and TRBJ1-5; 8 nucleotides line up with TRBD1. TRBV23-1 is an ORF for which the function is uncertain. The V gene end was trimmed by 2 bases and the J gene end by 3 bases; junction bases not matched to a gene: 6. The CDR3 sequence is 16 residues long.

This chain uses TRBV7-9 with TRBJ2-2; 9 nucleotides align to TRBD1. The junction had 0 bases not matched to a gene; V was cut back by 1 base and J by 0 bases. The germline CDR1 and CDR2 sequences are SEHNR and FQNEAQ (reference sequence). The length of the CDR3 is 16 residues. The CDR3 DNA follows: TGTGCCAGCAGCTTAGGACAGGGGGCGAACACCGGGGAGCTGTTTTTT. This gives the protein CASSLGQGANTGELFF.

This chain joins TRBV19 and TRBJ1-2, with a possible D match to TRBD1 (6 bases). Germline V gives CDR1 LNHDA, CDR2 SQIVND (reference sequence). V shed 6 bases and J shed 4 bases, with 12 bases lying between them. This CDR3 spans 13 amino acids. CDR3 sequence: CASRTGFRYGYTF. CDR3 sequence (DNA): TGTGCCAGTAGAACAGGGTTCCGCTATGGCTACACCTTC.